This TCR beta chain emerged from a study of cytomegalovirus exposure and HLA in healthy donors. Study details: A later analysis reported the same platform for the 90 to 150 validation repertoires and the 666 first-cohort repertoires.

The CDR3 contains 13 residues. Germline CDR1 is GTSNPN and CDR2 is SVGIG (reference sequence). J was trimmed by 8 bases and V by 1 base; bases with no gene match: 5. The data were produced by immunoSEQ multiplex PCR, yet TCRdb's version contains in-frame clones alone and is incomplete. The table records under 250,000 clones, about 89% of them present only once. Notes on the study in general: Overall, around 160 TCR beta chains were annotated as cytomegalovirus-associated. Subsequent analysis found a tendency for first-cohort TCR clusters to co-occur within the 110 or so validation repertoires.

Comment on this clone: Its matching antigen is unknown.

The material sequenced was PBMCs. The chain links TRBV30 to TRBJ1-5; 7 positions match TRBD1. The receptor comes from a woman aged 18-29 years in good health and CMV-seronegative. CDR3 residues: CAWSGQGIEPQHF. DNA of the CDR3: TGTGCCTGGAGTGGACAGGGTATCGAGCCCCAGCATTTT.